What follows are 32 T cell receptor beta chains derived from one specimen sequenced in a study of Graves' ophthalmopathy and Graves' hyperthyroidism (dated 2018 in TCRdb). These reads were obtained on an Illumina HiSeq 2000. TCR beta CDR3 regions were amplified from RNA transcripts for repertoire sequencing. The first round of RT-PCR was done with HTBI primers and the Qiagen OneStep RT-PCR kit, and was followed by a second round of multiplex PCR, then size selection and purification. TCRdb trimmed public reads at Q25 via fastp, called clones via MiXCR and kept in-frame beta chains. Rows matching on CDR3 protein sequence are summarized as one entry with the most common DNA and genes. This sample comprises a few hundred thousand distinct CDR3 sequences, around a sixth of them detected only once. Jointly, the top ten make up about 12% of the sample. Source material: peripheral blood. These receptors all stem from an adult man with Graves' ophthalmopathy.

Ten or more counts support this clonotype. The CDR3 here is CASTPGSNYGYTF. In DNA form, the CDR3 reads TGCGCCAGCACTCCAGGGTCTAACTATGGCTACACCTTC. The chain uses TRBV5-1 and TRBJ1-2, with D possibly being TRBD1 (5 bases). Trimming left V 6 bases short and J 0 bases short, with 9 bases between. CDR1 and CDR2 (germline): SGHRS, YFSETQ. This CDR3 comprises 13 residues.

In its sample, this clonotype was seen many times. V and J are TRBV6-1 and TRBJ2-3, with 8 bases that match TRBD1. V was clipped by 0 bases and J by 2 bases; unmatched bases: 4. Per germline, CDR1 MNHNS and CDR2 SASEGT. This CDR3 has 16 amino acids. Here the CDR3 reads CASSEAEDRVTDTQYF. The CDR3, as DNA: TGTGCCAGCAGTGAAGCTGAGGACAGGGTCACAGATACGCAGTATTTT.

This clonotype was seen ten or more times. The genes are TRBV2 and TRBJ1-6, with unresolved D. The length of the CDR3 is 10 residues. V was cut by 7 bases and J by 5 bases, with 0 bases left in between. CDR1 is SNHLY, CDR2 FYNNEI, per germline. The CDR3 bases are TGTGCCAGCAATAATTCACCCCTCCACTTT. Translation gives CASNNSPLHF.

This clonotype appeared many times. The chain joins TRBV28 to TRBJ2-5; perhaps TRBD1 as D (5 bases). Germline assignment: CDR1 MDHEN and CDR2 SYDVKM. The CDR3 length is 15 residues. The V and J ends lost 5 bases and 1 base respectively, with 14 bases between them. Here the CDR3 reads CASSEQGGVQETQYF. The CDR3 nucleotides read TGTGCCAGCAGTGAGCAGGGTGGTGTCCAAGAGACCCAGTACTTC.

This clonotype was seen many times. This chain uses TRBV15 with TRBJ2-7, with D possibly TRBD1 on 6 matching bases. CDR1 LNHNV and CDR2 YYDKDF come from the germline V gene (reference sequence). The CDR3 is made up of 14 amino acids. V shed 1 base and J shed 4 bases, with 11 bases lying between them. The CDR3 loop reads CATSRGEQGYEQYF. The CDR3 DNA follows: TGTGCCACCAGCAGAGGGGAACAGGGTTACGAGCAGTACTTC.

This clonotype occurred many times. This chain links TRBV20-1 with TRBJ1-6; a possible D gene is TRBD1 (6 bases). The CDR3 length is 14 residues. CDR1 is DFQATT and CDR2 is SNEGSKA in the germline V gene (reference sequence). Trimming removed 3 bases at V and 5 bases at J, with 11 bases between. The CDR3 nucleotides are TGCAGTGCTAGTTTGGGGGCCAATAATTCACCCCTCCACTTT. It codes for CSASLGANNSPLHF.

Concerning this clonotype: Because it lacks the conserved phenylalanine or tryptophan at the end, this CDR3 is likely a read error. No DNA is shown, since the ends of the CDR3 on it are uncertain; the CDR3 is the one TCRdb lists. The CDR3 sequence: CASSPLGANTGELFL. V usage is TRBV11-3 and J usage is TRBJ2-2. The CDR3 has 15 residues if both end residues are counted. Germline CDR1 reads SGHNT; CDR2 reads YENEEA.

This clonotype was recorded at least ten times. The chain links TRBV12-3 or TRBV12-4 to TRBJ2-5; possibly TRBD2 for D (6 bases). V shed 8 bases and J shed 2 bases, with 15 bases lying between them. This CDR3 comprises 14 residues. The CDR3 coding sequence is TGTGCCAGCGCCCCCGGGACTGTACAAGAGACCCAGTACTTC. This gives the protein CASAPGTVQETQYF.

In this sample, this clonotype turned up many times. The rearrangement links TRBV12-3 or TRBV12-4 to TRBJ2-7; D is undetermined. V dropped 0 bases and J dropped 7 bases, with 10 bases sitting between them. The CDR3 is 13 residues long. CDR3 DNA: TGTGCCAGCAGTTTAGCCCGGCTTCTGGAGCAGTACTTC. Its protein product is CASSLARLLEQYF.

This clonotype was detected ten times or more. V and J are TRBV11-3 and TRBJ2-2; TRBD1 might be the D (6 bases). The CDR3 is 15 amino acids. Per germline, CDR1 SGHNT and CDR2 YENEEA. V lost 5 bases and J 4 bases, leaving 14 bases between the germline ends. The CDR3 loop is CASSGTVGGTGELFF. The DNA for the CDR3 is TGTGCCAGCAGCGGAACCGTAGGGGGCACCGGGGAGCTGTTTTTT.

At least ten counts were recorded for this clonotype. CDR3 sequence (DNA): TGTGCCACCGACCTTCTTTCCGGGCCTGAAGCTTTCTTT. This sequence encodes CATDLLSGPEAFF. The chain combines TRBV12-3 or TRBV12-4 with TRBJ1-1; D gene uncertain. This CDR3 is 13 amino acids long. V lost 10 bases and J lost 6, with 18 bases in between.

This clonotype has at least ten counts. The V call is TRBV20-1, the J call TRBJ2-2; a weak D match, TRBD1 (6 bases). The CDR3 has 13 residues. The germline gives CDR1 DFQATT, CDR2 SNEGSKA (reference sequence). Between the trimmed V and J ends, which lost 8 bases and 1 base, there was a span of 11 bases. CDR3 bases: TGCAGTAACCTGGACAGGAACACCGGGGAGCTGTTTTTT. Translated, it gives CSNLDRNTGELFF.

This clonotype was counted at least ten times. The chain recombines TRBV30 with TRBJ1-2; D possibly corresponds to TRBD1 (6 bases). This CDR3 region has 15 residues. Trimming stripped 0 bases from V and 4 bases from J, with 15 bases between. CDR1 is GTSNPN, CDR2 SVGIG, per germline (reference sequence). The CDR3 loop reads CAWSVRAGAFYGYTF. CDR3 DNA sequence: TGTGCCTGGAGTGTACGGGCAGGGGCCTTCTATGGCTACACCTTC.

The chain employs TRBV24-1 and TRBJ2-2; 7 bases are a match to TRBD1. Germline V gene lookup returns CDR1 KGHDR and CDR2 SFDVKD. Trimming at V came to 4 bases and at J to 6 bases, leaving 13 bases not matched to a gene. CDR3 length equals 17 residues. The DNA of the CDR3 is TGTGCCACCAGTGACCTCTACAGGGGATCTTCCGCCGGGGAGCTGTTTTTT. Translating it yields CATSDLYRGSSAGELFF.

The J gene is TRBJ1-5, the V gene TRBV6-1; no definite D call. CDR1 is MNHNS and CDR2 is SASEGT in the germline V gene. The CDR3 covers 14 residues. V lost 3 bases and J lost 0, with 6 bases in between. Here the CDR3 DNA reads TGTGCCAGCAGTGATCCTTATAGCAATCAGCCCCAGCATTTT. It yields the protein CASSDPYSNQPQHF.

This clonotype was seen at least ten times. V gene TRBV6-5 combines with J gene TRBJ1-1; D uncertain. The V gene lost 0 bases and the J gene lost 4 bases, with 12 bases spanning the gap. Germline V gives CDR1 MNHEY, CDR2 SVGAGI. The CDR3 contains 15 residues. The CDR3 nucleotides read TGTGCCAGCAGTTACTCTGGGGTAGGGAGCACTGAAGCTTTCTTT. Protein sequence: CASSYSGVGSTEAFF.

Ten or more counts support this clonotype. This rearrangement joins TRBV6-2 or TRBV6-3 to TRBJ1-5; perhaps TRBD1 as D (6 bases). Per germline, CDR1 MNHEY and CDR2 SVGEGT. This CDR3 comprises 13 residues. V lost 5 bases and J 6 bases, leaving 11 bases between the germline ends. CDR3 bases: TGTGCCAGCAGTAACCAGGGGTCTCAGCCCCAGCATTTT. Translating gives CASSNQGSQPQHF.

This clonotype was counted at least ten times. The V gene is TRBV4-1, the J gene TRBJ1-3; TRBD1 is a possible D gene (5 bases). The CDR3 is made up of 17 amino acids. Per the germline V gene, CDR1 is MGHRA and CDR2 is YSYEKL. Trimming took 0 bases from V and 0 from J, leaving 12 bases between them. CDR3: CASSQDFGASSGNTIYF. CDR3 sequence (DNA): TGCGCCAGCAGCCAAGATTTCGGGGCAAGCTCTGGAAACACCATATATTTT.

The V call is TRBV2, the J call TRBJ1-1; 7 nucleotides agree with TRBD1. The V gene end was trimmed by 5 bases and the J gene end by 7 bases; junction bases not matched to a gene: 10. The CDR3 is 14 amino acids. The V gene's germline CDR1 is SNHLY and CDR2 FYNNEI. CDR3 DNA sequence: TGTGCCAGCAGTTTACCCAACCGGGACAGTGAAGCTTTCTTT. Translating it yields CASSLPNRDSEAFF.

There are many counts of this clonotype. The chain combines TRBV20-1 with TRBJ2-2, with D unclear. Germline CDR1 reads DFQATT; CDR2 reads SNEGSKA (reference sequence). V lost 0 bases to trimming and J lost 5 bases, with 10 bases between them. The CDR3 loop spans 14 amino acids. The DNA of the CDR3 is TGCAGTGCTAGAGAAGACTCTAGGACCGGGGAGCTGTTTTTT. Encoded protein: CSAREDSRTGELFF.

This clonotype was observed at least ten times. The V gene is TRBV5-6, the J gene TRBJ2-5; D not certain. The ends were cut back, 0 bases at V and 2 bases at J, with 5 bases in the middle. The CDR3 has 13 residues. Germline CDR1 is SGHDT and CDR2 is YYEEEE. The CDR3: CASSLATQETQYF. DNA of the CDR3: TGTGCCAGCAGCTTGGCCACACAAGAGACCCAGTACTTC.

The table lists this clonotype with many counts. The chain uses TRBV19 and TRBJ1-1; D unresolved. Trimming took off 1 base at V and 0 bases at J, with 9 bases between the two ends. The germline gives CDR1 LNHDA, CDR2 SQIVND (reference sequence). The CDR3 runs 15 residues. CDR3 nucleotides: TGTGCCAGTAGTATAGGGCGCGGGATGAACACTGAAGCTTTCTTT. This sequence encodes CASSIGRGMNTEAFF. Based on the CDR3 plus reference TRBV19 and TRBJ1-1, the full variable domain is DGGITQSPKYLFRKEGQNVTLSCEQNLNHDAMYWYRQDPGQGLRLIYYSQIVNDFQKGDIAEGYSVSREKKESFPLTVTSAQKNPTAFYLCASSIGRGMNTEAFFGQGTRLTVV.

This clonotype has ten or more counts. This rearrangement joins TRBV30 to TRBJ1-3; D unresolved. Germline CDR1 reads GTSNPN; CDR2 reads SVGIG (reference sequence). The CDR3 extends over 14 amino acids. V lost 4 bases and J lost 0, with 10 bases in between. CDR3 DNA sequence: TGTGCCTGGATCTTGTCTGGCTCTGGAAACACCATATATTTT. This codes for CAWILSGSGNTIYF.

This chain joins TRBV12-3 or TRBV12-4 and TRBJ2-7; TRBD2 matches at 8 bases. The CDR3 has 14 amino acids. The V and J ends lost 5 bases and 5 bases, in that order; junction bases with no gene match: 8. The CDR3 nucleotides read TGTGCCAGCAGTGGCAGCGGGAGCATCCACGAGCAGTACTTC. Its protein product is CASSGSGSIHEQYF.

This clonotype has a count of ten or more. The chain employs TRBV9 and TRBJ1-1; D is ambiguous. Germline CDR1 reads SGDLS; CDR2 reads YYNGEE. CDR3 size: 13 residues. V lost 2 bases, J lost 6 bases, and 11 bases lay in between. In DNA, the CDR3 is TGTGCCAGCAGCGTGGCGCCGGGCGCTGAAGCTTTCTTT. Residues: CASSVAPGAEAFF.

The V and J genes are TRBV28 and TRBJ2-5; D is possibly TRBD1 (5 bases). CDR1 and CDR2 (germline): MDHEN, SYDVKM. The CDR3 totals 14 residues. V was clipped by 8 bases and J by 5 bases, with 18 bases between them. The CDR3 coding sequence is TGTGCCAGCGCGGCTCTTACCAGGGCTGAGACCCAGTACTTC. It specifies CASAALTRAETQYF.

This clonotype was observed at least ten times. This chain uses TRBV6-1 with TRBJ2-7; 11 nucleotides agree with TRBD1. In germline, CDR1 is MNHNS, CDR2 SASEGT. V shed 7 bases, J shed 4 bases, and the junction held 6 bases outside the gene matches. The CDR3 has 14 residues. CDR3 coding DNA: TGTGCCAGCAAACGGACAGGGGGCAGGTACGAGCAGTACTTC. It yields the protein CASKRTGGRYEQYF.

This clonotype was observed many times. V gene TRBV12-3 or TRBV12-4 combines with J gene TRBJ1-5; D is ambiguous. V was cut by 1 base and J by 3 bases, with 13 bases left in between. CDR3 size: 16 residues. The CDR3 region is CASSLGSLAPNQPQHF. Written as DNA, the CDR3 is TGTGCCAGCAGTTTAGGTTCTCTGGCCCCCAATCAGCCCCAGCATTTT.

This clonotype came up many times. V usage is TRBV20-1 and J usage is TRBJ1-1, with 7 bases that match TRBD1. The CDR3 consists of 13 residues. V lost 6 bases, J lost 6 bases, and 10 bases stayed unmatched. The germline CDR1 and CDR2 sequences are DFQATT and SNEGSKA (reference sequence). The CDR3 is CSAVGQVSPEAFF. CDR3 coding DNA: TGCAGTGCCGTCGGACAGGTGTCCCCTGAAGCTTTCTTT.

The chain has TRBV28 and TRBJ1-1; a weak D match, TRBD1 (5 bases). Trimming stripped 2 bases from V and 7 bases from J, with 17 bases between. This CDR3 has 15 amino acids. CDR1 MDHEN and CDR2 SYDVKM come from the germline V gene. CDR3 in DNA: TGTGCCAGCAGTTTAATGTCAGCGGGACTTATTGAAGCTTTCTTT. It specifies CASSLMSAGLIEAFF.

The rearrangement joins TRBV29-1 to TRBJ2-4; D perhaps matches TRBD1 (6 bases). Germline V gives CDR1 SQVTM, CDR2 ANQGSEA. This CDR3 contains 11 residues. V lost 4 bases and J 10 bases, leaving 11 bases between the germline ends. The CDR3 spells CSVGRGEIQYF. CDR3 bases: TGCAGCGTTGGCAGGGGTGAGATTCAGTACTTC.

This clonotype occurred many times. The V call is TRBV2, the J call TRBJ1-6; 9 nucleotides agree with TRBD1. Germline CDR1 reads SNHLY; CDR2 reads FYNNEI. The J segment lost 9 bases and the V segment lost 7 bases, leaving 13 bases of the junction unmatched. This CDR3 has 16 amino acids. CDR3 sequence reads: CASTKLLGQGSSPLHF. The CDR3 region has the DNA TGTGCCAGCACCAAGTTATTGGGACAGGGAAGTTCACCCCTCCACTTT.